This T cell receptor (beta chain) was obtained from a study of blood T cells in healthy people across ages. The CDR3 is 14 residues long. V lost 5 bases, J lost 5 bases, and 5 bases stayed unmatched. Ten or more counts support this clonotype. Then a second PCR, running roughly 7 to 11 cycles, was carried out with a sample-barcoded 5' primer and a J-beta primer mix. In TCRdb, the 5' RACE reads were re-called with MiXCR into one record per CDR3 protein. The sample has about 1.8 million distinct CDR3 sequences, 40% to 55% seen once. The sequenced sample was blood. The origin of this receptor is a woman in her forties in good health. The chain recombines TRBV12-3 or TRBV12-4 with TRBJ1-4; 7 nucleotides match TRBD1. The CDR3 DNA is TGTGCCAGCAGTCGCGACAGGGCGAATGAAAAACTGTTTTTT. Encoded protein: CASSRDRANEKLFF.